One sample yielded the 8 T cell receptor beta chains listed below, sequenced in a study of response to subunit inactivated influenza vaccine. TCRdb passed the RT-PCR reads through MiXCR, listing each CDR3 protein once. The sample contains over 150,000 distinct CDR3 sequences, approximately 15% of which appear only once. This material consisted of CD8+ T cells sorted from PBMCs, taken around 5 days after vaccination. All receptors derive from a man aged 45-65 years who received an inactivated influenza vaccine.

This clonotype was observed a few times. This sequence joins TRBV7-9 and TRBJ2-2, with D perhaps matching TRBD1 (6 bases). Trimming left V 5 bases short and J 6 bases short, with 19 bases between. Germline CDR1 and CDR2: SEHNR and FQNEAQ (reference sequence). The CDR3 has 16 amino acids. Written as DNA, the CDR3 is TGTGCCAGCAGCACTTACGGGACACATGAAGCCGGGGAGCTGTTTTTT. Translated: CASSTYGTHEAGELFF.

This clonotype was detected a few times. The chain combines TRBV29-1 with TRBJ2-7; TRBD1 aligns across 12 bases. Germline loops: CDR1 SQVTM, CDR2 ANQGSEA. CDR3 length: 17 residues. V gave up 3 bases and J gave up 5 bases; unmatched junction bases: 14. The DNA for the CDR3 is TGCAGCGTTGACGGGACAGGGGGCCAGGTAGGTGCCCACGAGCAGTACTTC. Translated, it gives CSVDGTGGQVGAHEQYF.

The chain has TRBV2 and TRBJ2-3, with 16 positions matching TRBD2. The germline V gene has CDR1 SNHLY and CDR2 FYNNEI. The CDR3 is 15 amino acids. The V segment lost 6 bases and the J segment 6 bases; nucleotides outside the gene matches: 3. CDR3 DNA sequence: TGTGCCAGCAGGGGACTAGCGGGGGGGCTTGATACGCAGTATTTT. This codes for CASRGLAGGLDTQYF.

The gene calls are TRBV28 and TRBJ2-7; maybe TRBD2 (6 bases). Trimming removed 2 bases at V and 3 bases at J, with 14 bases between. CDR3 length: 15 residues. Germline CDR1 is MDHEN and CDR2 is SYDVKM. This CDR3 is CASSLMRGPGYEQYF. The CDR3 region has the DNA TGTGCCAGCAGTTTAATGCGGGGTCCTGGCTACGAGCAGTACTTC. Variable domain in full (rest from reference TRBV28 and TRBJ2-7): DVKVTQSSRYLVKRTGEKVFLECVQDMDHENMFWYRQDPGLGLRLIYFSYDVKMKEKGDIPEGYSVSREKKERFSLILESASTNQTSMYLCASSLMRGPGYEQYFGPGTRLTVT.

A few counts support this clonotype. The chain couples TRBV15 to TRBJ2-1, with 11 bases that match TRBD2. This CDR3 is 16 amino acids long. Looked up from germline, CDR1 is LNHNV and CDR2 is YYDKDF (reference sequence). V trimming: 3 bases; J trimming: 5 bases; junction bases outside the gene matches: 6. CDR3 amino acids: CATSRALAGDNNEQFF. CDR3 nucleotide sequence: TGTGCCACCAGCAGGGCACTAGCGGGGGACAACAATGAGCAGTTCTTC. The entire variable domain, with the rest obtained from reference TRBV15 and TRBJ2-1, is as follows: DAMVIQNPRYQVTQFGKPVTLSCSQTLNHNVMYWYQQKSSQAPKLLFHYYDKDFNNEADTPDNFQSRRPNTSFCFLDIRSPGLGDTAMYLCATSRALAGDNNEQFFGPGTRLTVL.

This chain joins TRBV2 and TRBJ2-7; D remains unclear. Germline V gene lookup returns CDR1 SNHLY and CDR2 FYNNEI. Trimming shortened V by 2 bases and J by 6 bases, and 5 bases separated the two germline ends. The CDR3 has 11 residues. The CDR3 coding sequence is TGTGCCAGCAGTGAAAAAGGCGAGCAGTACTTC. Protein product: CASSEKGEQYF.

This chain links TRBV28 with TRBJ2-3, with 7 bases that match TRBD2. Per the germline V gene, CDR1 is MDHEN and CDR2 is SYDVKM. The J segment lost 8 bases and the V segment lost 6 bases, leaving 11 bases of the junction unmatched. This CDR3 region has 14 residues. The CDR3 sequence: CASRPQRDLGTQYF. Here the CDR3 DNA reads TGTGCCAGCAGACCCCAGCGGGATTTGGGTACGCAGTATTTT. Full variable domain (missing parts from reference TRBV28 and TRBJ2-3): DVKVTQSSRYLVKRTGEKVFLECVQDMDHENMFWYRQDPGLGLRLIYFSYDVKMKEKGDIPEGYSVSREKKERFSLILESASTNQTSMYLCASRPQRDLGTQYFGPGTRLTVL.

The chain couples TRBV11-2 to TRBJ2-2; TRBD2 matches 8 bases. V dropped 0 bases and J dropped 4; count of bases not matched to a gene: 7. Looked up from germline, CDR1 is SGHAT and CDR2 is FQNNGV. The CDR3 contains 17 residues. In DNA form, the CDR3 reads TGTGCCAGCAGCTTAGAACCAGCGGGGGCCCGCACCGGGGAGCTGTTTTTT. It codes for CASSLEPAGARTGELFF.